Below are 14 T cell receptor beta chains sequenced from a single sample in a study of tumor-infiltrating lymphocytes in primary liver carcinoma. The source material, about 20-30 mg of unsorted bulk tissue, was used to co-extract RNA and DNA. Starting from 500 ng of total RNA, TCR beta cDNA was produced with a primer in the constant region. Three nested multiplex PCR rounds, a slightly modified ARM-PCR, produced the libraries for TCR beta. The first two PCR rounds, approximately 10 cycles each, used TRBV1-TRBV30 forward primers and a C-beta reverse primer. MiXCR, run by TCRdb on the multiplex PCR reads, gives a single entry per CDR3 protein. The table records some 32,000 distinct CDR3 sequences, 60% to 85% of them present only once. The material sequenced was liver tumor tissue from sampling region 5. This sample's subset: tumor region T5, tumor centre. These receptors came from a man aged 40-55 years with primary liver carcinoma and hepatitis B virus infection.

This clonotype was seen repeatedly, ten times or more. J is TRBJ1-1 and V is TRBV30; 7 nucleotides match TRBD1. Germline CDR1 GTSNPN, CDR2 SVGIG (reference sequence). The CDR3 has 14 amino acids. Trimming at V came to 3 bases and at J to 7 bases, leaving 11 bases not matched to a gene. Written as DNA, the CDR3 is TGTGCCTGGAGCGCAACGACAGGGAATGGTGAAGCTTTCTTT. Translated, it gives CAWSATTGNGEAFF.

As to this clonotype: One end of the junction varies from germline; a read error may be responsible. The CDR3 bases are TGTGCCAGCAGCTTAACATTAGGAGGGGCGAACACCTGGGAGTTGTATTTT. This sequence encodes CASSLTLGGANTWELYF. This chain links TRBV11-2 with TRBJ2-2, with D possibly being TRBD2 (6 bases). Per the germline V gene, CDR1 is SGHAT and CDR2 is FQNNGV. The CDR3 totals 17 residues.

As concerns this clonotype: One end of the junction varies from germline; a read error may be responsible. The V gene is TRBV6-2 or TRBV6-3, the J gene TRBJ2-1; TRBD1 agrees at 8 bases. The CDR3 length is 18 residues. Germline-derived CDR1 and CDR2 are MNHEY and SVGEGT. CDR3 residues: CTSSFNVQGASSYNEQFF. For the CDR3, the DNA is TGTACCAGTAGTTTTAATGTTCAGGGGGCGAGCTCCTACAATGAGCAGTTCTTC.

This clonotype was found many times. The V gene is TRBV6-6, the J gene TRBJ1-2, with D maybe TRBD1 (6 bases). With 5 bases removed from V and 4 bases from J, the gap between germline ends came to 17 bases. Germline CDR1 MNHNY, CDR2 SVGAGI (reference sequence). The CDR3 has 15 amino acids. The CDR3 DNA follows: TGTGCCAGCAGTGATACAGGGCTAGTACTCTATGGCTACACCTTC. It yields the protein CASSDTGLVLYGYTF.

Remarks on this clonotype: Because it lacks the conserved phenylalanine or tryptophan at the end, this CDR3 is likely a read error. CDR3 protein: CSVEQLTGTTDTQYY. The CDR3 DNA follows: TGCAGCGTTGAGCAACTAACGGGGACCACAGATACGCAGTATTAT. V is TRBV29-1 and J is TRBJ2-3; the D call may be TRBD1 or TRBD2 (5 bases each). Germline CDR1 reads SQVTM; CDR2 reads ANQGSEA. Trimming took off 3 bases at V and 2 bases at J, with 15 bases between the two ends. The CDR3 spans 15 residues.

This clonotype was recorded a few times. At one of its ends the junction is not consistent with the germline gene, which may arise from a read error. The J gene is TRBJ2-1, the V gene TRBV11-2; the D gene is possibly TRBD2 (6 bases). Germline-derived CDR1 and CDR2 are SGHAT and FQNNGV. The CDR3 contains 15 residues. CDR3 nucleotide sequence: TGTGCCAGCAGCTTAGACGGGAGTGGGCGCGATGAACAGTTCTTC. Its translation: CASSLDGSGRDEQFF.

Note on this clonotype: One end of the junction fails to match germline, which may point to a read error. CDR3 nucleotides: TGTGCTAGCAGTTACATGTTGGGACAGGGCAACTACGAGGGGTACTTC. Its protein is CASSYMLGQGNYEGYF. The chain recombines TRBV6-5 with TRBJ2-7, with 9 positions matching TRBD1. The CDR3 length is 16 residues. The germline gives CDR1 MNHEY, CDR2 SVGAGI.

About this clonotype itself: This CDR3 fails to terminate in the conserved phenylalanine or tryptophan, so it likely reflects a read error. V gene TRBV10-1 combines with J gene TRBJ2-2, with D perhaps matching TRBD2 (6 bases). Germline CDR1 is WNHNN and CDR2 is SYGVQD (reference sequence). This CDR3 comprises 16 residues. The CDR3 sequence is CASSERSGSGTGELFS. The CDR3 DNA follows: TGCGCCAGTAGTGAGAGGTCCGGAAGCGGGACCGGGGAGCTGTTTTCT.

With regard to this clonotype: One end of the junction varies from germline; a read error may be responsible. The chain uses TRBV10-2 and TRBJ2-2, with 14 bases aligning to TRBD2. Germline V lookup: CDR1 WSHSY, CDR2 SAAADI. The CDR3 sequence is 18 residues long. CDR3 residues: CASSEAEGLAGDSGELIF. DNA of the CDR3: TGCGCCAGCAGTGAGGCTGAGGGACTAGCGGGGGACTCCGGGGAGCTGATTTTT.

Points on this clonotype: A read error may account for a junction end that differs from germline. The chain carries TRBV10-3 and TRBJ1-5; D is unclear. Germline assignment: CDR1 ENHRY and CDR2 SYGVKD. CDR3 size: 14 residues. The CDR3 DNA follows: TGTGCCATCAGTGATTATGAGGGTGATCAGCCCCAGCCTTTT. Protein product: CAISDYEGDQPQPF.

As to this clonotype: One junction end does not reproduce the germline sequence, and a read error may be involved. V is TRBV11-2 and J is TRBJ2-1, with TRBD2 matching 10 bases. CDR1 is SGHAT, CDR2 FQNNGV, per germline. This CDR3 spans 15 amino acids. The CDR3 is CASNILAGEYNEQFF. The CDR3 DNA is TGTGCCAGCAATATTCTAGCGGGGGAATACAACGAGCAGTTCTTC.

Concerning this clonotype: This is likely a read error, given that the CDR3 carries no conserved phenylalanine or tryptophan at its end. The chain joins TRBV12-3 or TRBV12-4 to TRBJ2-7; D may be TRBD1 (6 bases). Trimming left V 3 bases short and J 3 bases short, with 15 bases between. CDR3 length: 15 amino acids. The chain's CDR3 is CASSLAAGVNYEQYI. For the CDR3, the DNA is TGTGCCAGCAGTTTGGCTGCAGGGGTTAACTACGAGCAGTACATC.

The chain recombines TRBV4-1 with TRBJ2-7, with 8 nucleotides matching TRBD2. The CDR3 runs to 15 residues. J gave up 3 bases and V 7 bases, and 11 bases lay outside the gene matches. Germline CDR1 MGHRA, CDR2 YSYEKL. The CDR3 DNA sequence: TGCGCCAGCACGCTGGGAATTAGCGGGGTCTACGAGCAGTACTTC. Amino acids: CASTLGISGVYEQYF.

DNA of the CDR3: TGTGCCAGCAGTCCCCATGTTAGCGGAATAGATACGCAGTATTTT. This translates into CASSPHVSGIDTQYF. The chain has TRBV6-6 and TRBJ2-3; tentatively, D is TRBD2 (6 bases). The germline CDR1 and CDR2 sequences are MNHNY and SVGAGI (reference sequence). V dropped 5 bases and J dropped 5 bases, with 17 bases sitting between them. The CDR3 has 15 residues.